These T cell receptor beta chains were read from a single sample in a study of blood T cell repertoires in COVID-19. Measured with immunoSEQ multiplex PCR; TCRdb has only the in-frame clones, and not every one. The table has approximately 190,000 clones, about 88% seen once. Sequenced sample: peripheral blood. Receptor source: a man between 40 and 49 years old with active or convalescent COVID-19. Both conserved end residues are part of each CDR3. Some rows mark clone size as missing; the rest say once, few, many or name a class of expanded clone.

CAISESTGALYEQYF	.	TRBV10-3
CASSPQGPGEQYF	.	TRBV12-3/TRBV12-4
CASSETGSYNSPLHF	.	TRBV28
CASSIGPGFEAFF	.	TRBV19
CASTGQGAQNTEAFF	.	TRBV5-1
CASSPPNRDGGELFF	.	TRBV18
CASSGTGVGYTF	.	TRBV9
CASSSGTLGGYGYTF	.	TRBV28
CASTNPGQKAYEQYF	.	TRBV11-2
CASSLGLGAGETQYF	.	TRBV5-1
CASGLVQGLAYEQYF	.	TRBV12-5
CAWRGDRGSDTQYF	.	TRBV30
CASSRDRYEQYF	.	TRBV6-5
CASSSGQGTGEAFF	.	TRBV5-1
CASRTRQGGYEQYF	.	TRBV7-2
CASSTGTGGAYTEAFF	.	TRBV28
CASSGWETRGTGELFF	.	TRBV5-4
CASSPGLAGAEAETQYF	.	TRBV11-3
CATQDAGRNYGYTF	.	TRBV19
CASSDPGTGYSEQFF	.	TRBV2
CASSQGQGVQPQHF	.	TRBV3-1/TRBV3-2
CASSLGLGVAGGTRETQYF	.	TRBV27
CASSQLPGGASYNEQFF	once	TRBV4-1
CASSQSRDRLMNTEAFF	.	TRBV3-1/TRBV3-2
CASSQASRGGAADEQFF	.	TRBV4-2
CASSNSRGNDYEQYF	.	TRBV7-9
CASSQDRAGFRYF	.	TRBV4-3
CASTPGGTGHEKLFF	.	TRBV27
CASSQGDSYNEQFF	.	TRBV5-1
CASSVGTGGFDEQFF	.	TRBV6-4
CASSVVKGQGINEQFF	.	TRBV9
CASSLVSGTDTQYF	.	TRBV5-1
CASSIVTGHYGYTF	.	TRBV6-5
CASSVSGGSFYNEQFF	.	TRBV9
CASSSRTGAFQETQYF	once	TRBV9
CASSRDSYNEQFF	.	TRBV28
CASSLSRSYEQYF	.	TRBV5-1
CASSQLGILETQYF	.	TRBV14
CASTTSGGGRNEQFF	.	TRBV6-6
CSGEGGTDTQYF	once	TRBV29-1
CASRRTANTGELFF	.	TRBV2
CASSYQGGEADTQYF	once	TRBV11-3
CASSFDINYGYTF	.	TRBV12-3/TRBV12-4
CASSRLGGIRTEAFF	.	TRBV3-1/TRBV3-2
CASSPVGGQDYGYTF	once	TRBV7-8
CASSQRLRFLAGPNTGELFF	.	TRBV6-2/TRBV6-3
CASSAGTGNQPQHF	.	TRBV27
CASSYVTNEQFF	.	TRBV6-2/TRBV6-3
CASSLSGPHNSPLHF	.	TRBV5-1
CASSATGSRGGKLFF	.	TRBV28
CASSIMGPGQEGYGYTF	.	TRBV19
CASTRTGDTYEQYF	.	TRBV7-9